This section outlines one T cell receptor (beta chain) sequence together with its context. The data stem from a study of blood T cell repertoires in COVID-19. Study-wide context: The origin of the acute and convalescent COVID-19 samples was the United States, Italy and Spain. The analysed material was cDNA or gDNA that came from T cells, B-cell-depleted T cells, or PBMCs.

TCRdb's copy holds only in-frame clones and misses some; the assay was immunoSEQ multiplex PCR. The profile shows 250,000 to 400,000 clones, 90% of them singletons. Germline-derived CDR1 and CDR2 are LGHDT and YNNKEL (reference sequence). The CDR3 covers 16 residues. The trim removed 3 bases at V and 6 bases at J, leaving 8 bases unmatched. What was sequenced was PBMCs or T cells enriched from blood (not recorded which). This sequence joins TRBV3-1 (or the pseudogene TRBV3-2) and TRBJ1-5; the match to TRBD1 covers 10 bases. The origin of this receptor is a man aged 55 to 70 who had recovered from COVID-19. CDR3 DNA sequence: TGTGCCAGCAGCCAGGATAGACAGGGGGCGCCTCAGCCCCAGCATTTT. Amino acids: CASSQDRQGAPQPQHF.